Listed below are T cell receptor beta chains from one sample, sequenced in a study of blood T cell repertoires in COVID-19. The table came from immunoSEQ multiplex PCR; TCRdb's copy has only in-frame clones and leaves some out. The sample lists approximately 290,000 clones, 75% to 90% seen once, with roughly 4.3% in the top ten. Sequences were obtained from PBMCs or T cells enriched from blood (not recorded which). Receptors originate from a woman younger than 45 who had recovered from COVID-19. CDR3s leave out the opening cysteine and the closing phenylalanine or tryptophan.

V gene: TRBV19
J gene: TRBJ2-2
CDR3 protein: ASRTPGLRTGELF

V gene: TRBV28
J gene: TRBJ1-2
CDR3 protein: ASSFRDRALHGYT

V gene: TRBV9
J gene: TRBJ1-1
CDR3 protein: ASSQTGFTEAF

V gene: TRBV24-1
J gene: TRBJ2-1
CDR3 protein: ATELAGGSEQF

V gene: TRBV11-2
J gene: TRBJ2-7
CDR3 protein: ASSLEPGYEQY

V gene: TRBV7-9
J gene: TRBJ2-7
CDR3 protein: AITQGSEQY

V gene: TRBV19
J gene: TRBJ1-2
CDR3 protein: ASLDRGNSIYGYT

V gene: TRBV6-2/TRBV6-3
J gene: TRBJ2-5
CDR3 protein: ASSFRDRGWQETQY

V gene: TRBV6-6
J gene: TRBJ2-5
CDR3 protein: ATGLAGAKETQY

V gene: TRBV10-3
J gene: TRBJ2-7
CDR3 protein: AIASTERYEQY

V gene: TRBV6-5
J gene: TRBJ1-2
CDR3 protein: ASRSPLVYYGYT

V gene: TRBV7-6
J gene: TRBJ1-2
CDR3 protein: ASRPGQGVTFDGYT

V gene: TRBV29-1
J gene: TRBJ2-3
CDR3 protein: SVATIRVGTDTQY

V gene: TRBV7-6
J gene: TRBJ1-1
CDR3 protein: ASSLASPTMNTEAF